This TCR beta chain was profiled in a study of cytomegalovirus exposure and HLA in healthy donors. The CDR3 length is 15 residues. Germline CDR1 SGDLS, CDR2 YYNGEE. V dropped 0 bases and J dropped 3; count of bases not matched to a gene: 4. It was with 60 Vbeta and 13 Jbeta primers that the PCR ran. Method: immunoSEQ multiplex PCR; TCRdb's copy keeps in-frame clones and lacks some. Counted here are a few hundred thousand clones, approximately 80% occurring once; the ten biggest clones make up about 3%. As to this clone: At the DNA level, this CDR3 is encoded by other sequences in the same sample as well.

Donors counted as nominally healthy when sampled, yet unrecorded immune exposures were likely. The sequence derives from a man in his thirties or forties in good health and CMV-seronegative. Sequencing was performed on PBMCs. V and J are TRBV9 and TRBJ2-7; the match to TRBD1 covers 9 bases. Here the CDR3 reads CASSVGTGVGYEQYF. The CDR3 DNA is TGTGCCAGCAGCGTAGGGACAGGGGTCGGCTACGAGCAGTACTTC. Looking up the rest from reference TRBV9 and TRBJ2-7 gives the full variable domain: DSGVTQTPKHLITATGQRVTLRCSPRSGDLSVYWYQQSLDQGLQFLIQYYNGEERAKGNILERFSAQQFPDLHSELNLSSLELGDSALYFCASSVGTGVGYEQYFGPGTRLTVT.